The clone carrying this TCR beta chain was seen just once. Authors' data handling: Reference gene primer amplification gave estimated nucleated cell counts. Method: immunoSEQ multiplex PCR; TCRdb's copy keeps in-frame clones and lacks some. That table is the source of V, J and clone size, and D and trimming were worked out from the DNA. The sample has 250,000 to 350,000 clones, about 85% seen once. This sample stems from a study of blood T cell repertoires in COVID-19. The overall study: Acute and convalescent COVID-19 samples came from the United States, Italy and Spain. PBMCs, B-cell-depleted T cells, or T cells were the source of the cDNA or gDNA that made up the material.

The CDR3 runs to 16 residues. Trimming took off 5 bases at V and 6 bases at J, with 22 bases between the two ends. Germline V gene lookup returns CDR1 SGHTA and CDR2 FQGNSA. The chain employs TRBV7-2 and TRBJ1-2; possibly TRBD1 for D (6 bases). The sequence derives from a man younger than 30 with active or convalescent COVID-19. Sample: peripheral blood. CDR3 loop: CASSLLPGGRDNGYTF. DNA of the CDR3: TGTGCCAGCAGCCTCCTCCCCGGGGGGCGAGATAATGGCTACACCTTC.